Here is one T cell receptor (beta chain) with its context. V gave up 0 bases and J gave up 8 bases, with 8 bases separating them. The CDR3 extends over 13 amino acids. CDR1 is LGHDT and CDR2 is YNNKEL in the germline V gene (reference sequence). How the authors handled the data: Estimates of nucleated cell counts were drawn from the amplification of reference gene primers. Some clones are missing from TCRdb's copy, which holds only in-frame ones; the method was immunoSEQ multiplex PCR. V and J calls and clone size come straight from that table; D and trimming were deduced from the DNA. The table lists roughly 100,000 clones, over 75% of them singletons. The source of the sample is a study of blood T cell repertoires in COVID-19. Study background: The cDNA or gDNA used as material had been derived from T cells, B-cell-depleted T cells, or PBMCs.

The TCR was taken from a human donor in a cohort sampled during active COVID-19. Sequencing input: peripheral blood. The J gene is TRBJ1-5, the V gene TRBV3-1 (or the pseudogene TRBV3-2); unclear D gene. CDR3 bases: TGTGCCAGCAGCCAAGAAGTGGGCAAGCCCCAGCATTTT. Translation: CASSQEVGKPQHF.